This T cell receptor beta chain emerged from a study of T-cell memory formation after mild COVID-19. Notes on the study in general: A second wave expanding day 15 to 37 was CD4+-biased; contracting clones were balanced. Memory from before infection featured some responding clones, which suggests cross-reactive memory joined. Nothing confirmed that second-wave clones peaking on day 37 were specific for SARS-CoV-2. Contracting clones localized mainly to CM and EM when CD4+ and mainly to EMRA when CD8+.

V lost 9 bases, J lost 7 bases, and 11 bases stayed unmatched. CDR3 length: 14 residues. This clonotype was found a few times. Its antigen is unidentified. TCRdb reprocessed the 5' RACE reads via MiXCR and lists one record per CDR3 protein. This table holds approximately 300,000 distinct CDR3 sequences, about 16% found once. Input material: PBMCs or a T cell subset sorted from them (not recorded which). The chain recombines TRBV12-3 or TRBV12-4 with TRBJ2-1; the match to TRBD2 covers 8 bases. The sequence derives from a man aged 18-30 years who had mild COVID-19 (a few samples of this study predate the infection). Cell type and time point are not known. CDR3 sequence: CASRPPGGRNEQFF. The CDR3, as DNA: TGTGCCAGTAGACCCCCCGGCGGGAGGAATGAGCAGTTCTTC.